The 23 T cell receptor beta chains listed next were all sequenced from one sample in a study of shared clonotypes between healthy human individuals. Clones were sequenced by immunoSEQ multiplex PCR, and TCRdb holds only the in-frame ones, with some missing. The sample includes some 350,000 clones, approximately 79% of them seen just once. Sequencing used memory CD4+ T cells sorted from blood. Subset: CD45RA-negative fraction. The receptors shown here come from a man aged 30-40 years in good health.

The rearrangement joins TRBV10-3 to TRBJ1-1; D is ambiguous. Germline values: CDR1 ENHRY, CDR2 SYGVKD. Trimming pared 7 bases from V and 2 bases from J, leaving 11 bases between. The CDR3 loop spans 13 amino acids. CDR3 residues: CAIKVTDNTEAFF. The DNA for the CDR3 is TGTGCCATCAAGGTGACGGATAACACTGAAGCTTTCTTT.

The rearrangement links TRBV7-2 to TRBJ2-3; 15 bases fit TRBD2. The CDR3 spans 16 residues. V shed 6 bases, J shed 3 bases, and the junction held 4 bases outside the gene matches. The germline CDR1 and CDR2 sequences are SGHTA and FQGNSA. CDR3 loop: CASRQGLAGGTDTQYF. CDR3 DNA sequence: TGTGCCAGCAGGCAAGGACTAGCGGGAGGGACAGATACGCAGTATTTT.

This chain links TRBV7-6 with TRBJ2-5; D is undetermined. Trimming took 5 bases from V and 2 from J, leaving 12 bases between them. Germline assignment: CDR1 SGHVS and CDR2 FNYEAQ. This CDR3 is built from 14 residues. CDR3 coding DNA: TGTGCCAGCAGCCCCCAGTTCGGACAAGAGACCCAGTACTTC. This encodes CASSPQFGQETQYF.

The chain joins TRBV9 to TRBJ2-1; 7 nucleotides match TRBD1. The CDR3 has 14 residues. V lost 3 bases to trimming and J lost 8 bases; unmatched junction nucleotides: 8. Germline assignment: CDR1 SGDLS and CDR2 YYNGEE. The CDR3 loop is CASSGGQPTDEQFF. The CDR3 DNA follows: TGTGCCAGCAGCGGGGGACAGCCCACGGATGAGCAGTTCTTC. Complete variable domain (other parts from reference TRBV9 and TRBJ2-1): DSGVTQTPKHLITATGQRVTLRCSPRSGDLSVYWYQQSLDQGLQFLIQYYNGEERAKGNILERFSAQQFPDLHSELNLSSLELGDSALYFCASSGGQPTDEQFFGPGTRLTVL.

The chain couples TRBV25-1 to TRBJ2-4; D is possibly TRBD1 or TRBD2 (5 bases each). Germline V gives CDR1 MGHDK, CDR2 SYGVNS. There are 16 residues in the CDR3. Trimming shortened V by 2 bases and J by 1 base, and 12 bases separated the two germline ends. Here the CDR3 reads CASSEEGPGAKNIQYF. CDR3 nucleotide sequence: TGTGCCAGCAGTGAAGAGGGGCCCGGGGCCAAAAACATTCAGTACTTC.

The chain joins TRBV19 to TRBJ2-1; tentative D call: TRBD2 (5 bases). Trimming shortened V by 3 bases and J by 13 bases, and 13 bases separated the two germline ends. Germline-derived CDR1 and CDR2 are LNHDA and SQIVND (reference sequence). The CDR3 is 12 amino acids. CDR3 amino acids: CASSMIPSSQFF. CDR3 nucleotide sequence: TGTGCCAGTAGTATGATTCCTAGCTCCCAGTTCTTC.

The CDR3 DNA is TGTGCCAGCAGTGAAGTTGGCGGGAGGGCCGGGGGAAGAGAGACCCAGTACTTC. Protein product: CASSEVGGRAGGRETQYF. The chain couples TRBV6-1 to TRBJ2-5, with 9 bases identical to TRBD2. The CDR3 length is 18 residues. V dropped 1 base and J dropped 4; count of bases not matched to a gene: 13. CDR1 MNHNS and CDR2 SASEGT come from the germline V gene.

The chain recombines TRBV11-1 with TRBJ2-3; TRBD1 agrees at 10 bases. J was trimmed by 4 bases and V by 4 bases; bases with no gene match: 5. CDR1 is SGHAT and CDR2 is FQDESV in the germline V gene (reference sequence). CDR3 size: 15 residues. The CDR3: CASSSGTGVSDTQYF. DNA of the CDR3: TGTGCCAGCAGCTCCGGGACAGGGGTTTCAGATACGCAGTATTTT.

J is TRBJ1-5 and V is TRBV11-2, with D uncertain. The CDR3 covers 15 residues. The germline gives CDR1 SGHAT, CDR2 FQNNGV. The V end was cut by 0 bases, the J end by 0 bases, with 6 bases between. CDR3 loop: CASSLDSGSNQPQHF. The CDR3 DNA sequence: TGTGCCAGCAGCTTAGATTCGGGTAGCAATCAGCCCCAGCATTTT.

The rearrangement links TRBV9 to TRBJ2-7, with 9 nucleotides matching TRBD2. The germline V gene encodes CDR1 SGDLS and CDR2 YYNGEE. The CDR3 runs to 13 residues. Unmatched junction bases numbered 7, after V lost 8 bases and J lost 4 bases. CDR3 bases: TGTGCCAGAAAAAGCGGGAGGCCATACGAGCAGTACTTC. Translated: CARKSGRPYEQYF. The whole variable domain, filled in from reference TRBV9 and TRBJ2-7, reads DSGVTQTPKHLITATGQRVTLRCSPRSGDLSVYWYQQSLDQGLQFLIQYYNGEERAKGNILERFSAQQFPDLHSELNLSSLELGDSALYFCARKSGRPYEQYFGPGTRLTVT.

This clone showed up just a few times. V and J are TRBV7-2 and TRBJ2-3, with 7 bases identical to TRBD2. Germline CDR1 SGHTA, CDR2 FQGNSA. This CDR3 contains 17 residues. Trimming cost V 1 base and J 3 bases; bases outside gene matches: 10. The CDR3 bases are TGTGCCAGCAGCTTAGTTTTCGGCGGGAGTGGGACAGATACGCAGTATTTT. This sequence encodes CASSLVFGGSGTDTQYF.

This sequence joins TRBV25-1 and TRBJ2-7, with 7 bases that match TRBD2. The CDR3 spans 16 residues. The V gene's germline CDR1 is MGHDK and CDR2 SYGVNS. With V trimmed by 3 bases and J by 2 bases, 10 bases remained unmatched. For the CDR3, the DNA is TGTGCCAGCAGTGAGCTACAAAGCGGGACTCCCTACGAGCAGTACTTC. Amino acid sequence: CASSELQSGTPYEQYF.

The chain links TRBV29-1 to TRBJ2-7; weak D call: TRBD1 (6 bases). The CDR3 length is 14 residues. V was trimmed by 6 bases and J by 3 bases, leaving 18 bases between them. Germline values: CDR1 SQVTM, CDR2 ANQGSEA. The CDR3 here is CSVALGAEGYEQYF. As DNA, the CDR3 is TGCAGCGTCGCGCTGGGGGCTGAGGGCTACGAGCAGTACTTC.

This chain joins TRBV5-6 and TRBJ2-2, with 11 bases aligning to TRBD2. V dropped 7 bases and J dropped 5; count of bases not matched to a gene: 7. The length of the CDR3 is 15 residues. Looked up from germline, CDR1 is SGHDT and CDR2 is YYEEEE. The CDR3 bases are TGTGCCAGCTTCGCTACTAGCGGGAGAACCGGGGAGCTGTTTTTT. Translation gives CASFATSGRTGELFF.

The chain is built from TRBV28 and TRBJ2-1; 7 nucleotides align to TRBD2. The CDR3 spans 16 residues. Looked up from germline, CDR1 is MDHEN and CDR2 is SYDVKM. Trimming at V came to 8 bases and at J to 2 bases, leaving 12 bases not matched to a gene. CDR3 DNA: TGTGCCAGCTATGGGGAGACGGGAGGAACCTACAATGAGCAGTTCTTC. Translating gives CASYGETGGTYNEQFF.

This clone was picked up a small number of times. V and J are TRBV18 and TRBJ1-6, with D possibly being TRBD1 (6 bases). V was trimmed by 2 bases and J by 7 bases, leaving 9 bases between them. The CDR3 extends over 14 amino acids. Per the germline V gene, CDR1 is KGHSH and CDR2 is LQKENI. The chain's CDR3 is CASSPSRGNSPLHF. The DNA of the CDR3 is TGTGCCAGCTCACCATCCAGGGGAAATTCACCCCTCCACTTT.

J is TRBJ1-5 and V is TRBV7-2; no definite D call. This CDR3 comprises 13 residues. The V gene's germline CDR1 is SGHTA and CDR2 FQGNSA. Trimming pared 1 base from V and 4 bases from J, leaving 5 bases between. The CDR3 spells CASSLVMNQPQHF. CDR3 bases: TGTGCCAGCAGCTTAGTTATGAATCAGCCCCAGCATTTT. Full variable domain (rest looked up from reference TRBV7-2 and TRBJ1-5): GAGVSQSPSNKVTEKGKDVELRCDPISGHTALYWYRQSLGQGLEFLIYFQGNSAPDKSGLPSDRFSAERTGGSVSTLTIQRTQQEDSAVYLCASSLVMNQPQHFGDGTRLSIL.

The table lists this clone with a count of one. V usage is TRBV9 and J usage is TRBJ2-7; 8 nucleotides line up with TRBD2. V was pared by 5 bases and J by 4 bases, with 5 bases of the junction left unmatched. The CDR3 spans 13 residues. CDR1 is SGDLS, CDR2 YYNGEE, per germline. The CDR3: CASRRTSWYEQYF. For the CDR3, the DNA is TGTGCCAGCAGAAGGACTAGCTGGTACGAGCAGTACTTC.

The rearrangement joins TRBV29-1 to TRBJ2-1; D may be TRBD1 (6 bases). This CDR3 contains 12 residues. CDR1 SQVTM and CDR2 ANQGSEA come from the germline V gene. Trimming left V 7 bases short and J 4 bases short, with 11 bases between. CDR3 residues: CSGNRDYNEQFF. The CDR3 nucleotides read TGCAGCGGAAACAGGGATTACAATGAGCAGTTCTTC.

CDR3 sequence reads: CASSQVPPEWGTEAFF. Here the CDR3 DNA reads TGCGCCAGCAGCCAAGTCCCCCCGGAATGGGGCACTGAAGCTTTCTTT. V and J are TRBV4-1 and TRBJ1-1; D gene ambiguous. Per the germline V gene, CDR1 is MGHRA and CDR2 is YSYEKL. The CDR3 totals 16 residues. V was cut by 1 base and J by 4 bases, with 16 bases left in between.

The CDR3 nucleotides are TGTGCCAGCAGTGACGGGGGGTTGAGCACAGATACGCAGTATTTT. Protein product: CASSDGGLSTDTQYF. The V and J genes are TRBV6-4 and TRBJ2-3; a weak D match, TRBD2 (6 bases). V gave up 2 bases and J gave up 0 bases, with 9 bases separating them. This CDR3 has 15 amino acids. Germline V gene lookup returns CDR1 MRHNA and CDR2 SNTAGT.

The CDR3 coding sequence is TGTGCCAGCAGCTTGGGCCGGGAACGAGGACTTTACAATGAGCAGTTCTTC. It specifies CASSLGRERGLYNEQFF. This chain links TRBV5-4 with TRBJ2-1; possible D gene TRBD2, 5 bases. This CDR3 is 17 amino acids long. Trimming removed 0 bases from V and 4 bases from J, with 17 bases in between. Germline V lookup: CDR1 SGHNT, CDR2 YYREEE (reference sequence).

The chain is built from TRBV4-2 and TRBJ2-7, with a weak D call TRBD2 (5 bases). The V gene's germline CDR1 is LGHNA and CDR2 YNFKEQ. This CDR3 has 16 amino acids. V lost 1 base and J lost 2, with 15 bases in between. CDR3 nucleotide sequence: TGTGCCAGCAGCCAAGTTCGTAGTCTCGGGGCCTACGAGCAGTACTTC. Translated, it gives CASSQVRSLGAYEQYF.